These 10 T cell receptor beta chains came from one sample sequenced in a study of spatial heterogeneity in lung cancer. Specified time point: blood at routine non-recurrence follow-up after resection. One entry per CDR3 protein, called by TCRdb with MiXCR from the 5' RACE reads. The table lists tens of thousands of distinct CDR3 sequences, roughly a fifth of them singletons. Sequenced material: PBMCs, taken at follow-up. These receptors all stem from a male donor with early-stage non-small cell lung cancer.

Only a few counts were recorded for this clonotype. This CDR3 is CASSSGQGAFNEQFF. The CDR3 bases are TGTGCCAGCAGTTCGGGACAGGGCGCTTTCAATGAGCAGTTCTTC. This chain uses TRBV7-9 with TRBJ2-1; 9 bases align to TRBD1. The germline V gene has CDR1 SEHNR and CDR2 FQNEAQ (reference sequence). V trimming: 6 bases; J trimming: 6 bases; junction bases outside the gene matches: 9. The CDR3 runs 15 residues.

This sequence joins TRBV30 and TRBJ2-5; 8 bases agree with TRBD1. The ends lost 1 base at V and 7 bases at J; junction bases unmatched: 8. CDR1 is GTSNPN and CDR2 is SVGIG in the germline V gene (reference sequence). The CDR3 extends over 14 amino acids. Here the CDR3 DNA reads TGTGCCTGGAGTGGAGGACAGGGCGAGTGGACCCAGTACTTC. Translating it yields CAWSGGQGEWTQYF.

This clonotype has just a few counts. The chain is built from TRBV7-2 and TRBJ1-3; D is ambiguous. Looked up from germline, CDR1 is SGHTA and CDR2 is FQGNSA. The CDR3 loop spans 14 amino acids. The ends were cut back, 7 bases at V and 3 bases at J, with 13 bases in the middle. The CDR3 nucleotides read TGTGCCAGCACCGCCCGGGCTCGTGGAAACACCATATATTTT. Translating gives CASTARARGNTIYF. Full variable domain (remainder filled in from reference TRBV7-2 and TRBJ1-3): GAGVSQSPSNKVTEKGKDVELRCDPISGHTALYWYRQSLGQGLEFLIYFQGNSAPDKSGLPSDRFSAERTGGSVSTLTIQRTQQEDSAVYLCASTARARGNTIYFGEGSWLTVV.

The chain is built from TRBV7-2 and TRBJ2-3; 9 bases agree with TRBD2. Germline-derived CDR1 and CDR2 are SGHTA and FQGNSA. The CDR3 is 15 residues long. The V and J ends lost 4 bases and 5 bases, in that order; junction bases with no gene match: 7. The CDR3 DNA sequence: TGTGCCAGCAGCTCAAGCGGGGGGAACCTAGATACGCAGTATTTT. Translating gives CASSSSGGNLDTQYF.

V is TRBV11-3 and J is TRBJ2-1; either TRBD1 or TRBD2 may supply D (5 bases each). V lost 3 bases, J lost 2 bases, and 14 bases lay in between. This CDR3 comprises 16 residues. CDR1 SGHNT and CDR2 YENEEA come from the germline V gene. The CDR3 sequence: CASSFSGTATYNEQFF. CDR3 nucleotide sequence: TGTGCCAGCAGCTTTTCCGGGACGGCCACCTACAATGAGCAGTTCTTC.

The chain combines TRBV27 with TRBJ2-1; the match to TRBD1 covers 8 bases. The CDR3 covers 15 residues. Trimming cost V 2 bases and J 1 base; bases outside gene matches: 1. CDR1 is MNHEY and CDR2 is SMNVEV in the germline V gene (reference sequence). CDR3 in DNA: TGTGCCAGCAGTTTACAGGGGGCATCCTACAATGAGCAGTTCTTC. Translation gives CASSLQGASYNEQFF.

Only a few counts were recorded for this clonotype. The genes are TRBV7-3 and TRBJ2-2; D perhaps matches TRBD1 (6 bases). The CDR3 loop spans 16 amino acids. Germline-derived CDR1 and CDR2 are SGHTA and FQGTGA. Trimming took 0 bases from V and 6 from J, leaving 14 bases between them. CDR3 DNA sequence: TGTGCCAGCAGCTTAACTGGCAGGGGTATATCCGGGGAGCTGTTTTTT. Its protein is CASSLTGRGISGELFF.

This chain connects TRBV3-2 to TRBJ2-5. TRBV3-2 corresponds to a pseudogene. The length of the CDR3 is 13 residues. The CDR3 DNA reads as TGTGCCAGCAGCCGGCACCAAACAGAGACCCAGTACTTC. It is translated as CASSRHQTETQYF.

This clonotype appeared a few times. The chain has TRBV29-1 and TRBJ2-2, with TRBD1 matching 9 bases. Germline trimming cut 7 bases from V and 3 bases from J; bases unmatched to any gene: 6. The CDR3 is 14 amino acids. Per germline, CDR1 SQVTM and CDR2 ANQGSEA. The CDR3 region has the DNA TGCAGCGCCGTAAGGACAGGGGACACCGGGGAGCTGTTTTTT. Translation gives CSAVRTGDTGELFF.

This clonotype was recorded many times. V is TRBV10-2 and J is TRBJ2-5; TRBD1 agrees at 7 bases. CDR1 and CDR2 from the germline V gene are WSHSY and SAAADI. This CDR3 is built from 13 residues. The ends lost 6 bases at V and 5 bases at J; junction bases unmatched: 6. The CDR3 region has the DNA TGCGCCAGCAGCTCGACAGGGTCGGAGACCCAGTACTTC. As protein: CASSSTGSETQYF.